This T cell receptor (beta chain) was sequenced in a study of shared T cell receptors in the human thymus. Profiling relied on immunoSEQ multiplex PCR, and the TCRdb table lists in-frame clones only, not all of them. This sample has 700,000 to 750,000 clones, with approximately 85% found just once. This CDR3 contains 19 residues. Germline V gene sequence: CDR1 SGHVS, CDR2 FNYEAQ. V lost 1 base, J lost 9 bases, and 24 bases stayed unmatched. This same sample was also part of a study on human thymus T cells.

Sequencing used thymocytes. The receptor's source is a girl under three years old with a congenital heart defect. The chain carries TRBV7-6 and TRBJ2-7; 7 bases match TRBD1. The CDR3 region has the DNA TGTGCCAGCAGCTTAGTGTGGAGCAGGGGGAACGGCACGTCTACGGGGCAGTACTTC. This gives the protein CASSLVWSRGNGTSTGQYF.